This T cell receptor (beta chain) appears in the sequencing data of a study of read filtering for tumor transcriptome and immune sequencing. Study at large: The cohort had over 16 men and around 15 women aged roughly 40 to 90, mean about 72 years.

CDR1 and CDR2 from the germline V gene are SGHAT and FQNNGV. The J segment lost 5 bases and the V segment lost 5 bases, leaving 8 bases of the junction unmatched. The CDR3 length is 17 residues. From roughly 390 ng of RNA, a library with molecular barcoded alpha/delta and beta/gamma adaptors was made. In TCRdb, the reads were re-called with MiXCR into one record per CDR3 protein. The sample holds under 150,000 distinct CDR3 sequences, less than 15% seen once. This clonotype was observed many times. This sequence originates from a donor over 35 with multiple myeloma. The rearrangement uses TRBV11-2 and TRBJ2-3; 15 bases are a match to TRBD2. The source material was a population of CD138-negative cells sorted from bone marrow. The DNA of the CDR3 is TGTGCCAGCAGCCCACCGGGACTAGCGGGAGGACGAGATACGCAGTATTTT. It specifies CASSPPGLAGGRDTQYF.